These 24 T cell receptor beta chains were all obtained from the same sample, sequenced in a study of cytomegalovirus exposure and HLA in healthy donors. This table comes from immunoSEQ multiplex PCR, and its TCRdb copy is limited to in-frame clones, with some not included. The sample holds some 350,000 clones, about 90% seen once. The sample comprised PBMCs. These receptors were taken from a woman in her twenties or thirties in good health and CMV-seropositive.

V is TRBV6-5 and J is TRBJ2-2, with TRBD2 matching over 9 bases. Looked up from germline, CDR1 is MNHEY and CDR2 is SVGAGI. The CDR3 loop spans 15 amino acids. Unmatched junction bases numbered 11, after V lost 10 bases and J lost 5 bases. The CDR3 DNA follows: TGTGCCACCCTTTCGACTAGCGGAGCGACCGGGGAGCTGTTTTTT. Its protein product is CATLSTSGATGELFF.

This chain links TRBV6-5 with TRBJ1-2; D might be TRBD1 (5 bases). The CDR3 runs 16 residues. Germline CDR1 MNHEY, CDR2 SVGAGI. Trimming shortened V by 6 bases and J by 2 bases, and 19 bases separated the two germline ends. Written as DNA, the CDR3 is TGTGCCAGCAGCTACCTGGGTGTGGGGGGAAACTATGGCTACACCTTC. Its protein product is CASSYLGVGGNYGYTF.

J is TRBJ2-7 and V is TRBV7-9; no definite D call. CDR3 size: 13 residues. Germline V lookup: CDR1 SEHNR, CDR2 FQNEAQ (reference sequence). V was pared by 5 bases and J by 3 bases, with 11 bases between. CDR3 region: CASSPPGNYEQYF. In DNA, the CDR3 is TGTGCCAGCAGCCCCCCGGGCAACTACGAGCAGTACTTC.

The rearrangement joins TRBV5-1 to TRBJ2-7; D unclear. Trimming cost V 0 bases and J 1 base, with 11 bases left between them. In germline, CDR1 is SGHRS, CDR2 YFSETQ. The CDR3 consists of 15 residues. CDR3 protein: CASSLVRGRSYEQYF. CDR3 DNA sequence: TGCGCCAGCAGCTTGGTTCGCGGCAGATCCTACGAGCAGTACTTC.

The chain uses TRBV7-3 and TRBJ1-1, with a tentative D call TRBD1 (5 bases). CDR1 is SGHTA, CDR2 FQGTGA, per germline. The CDR3 runs 12 residues. V lost 3 bases to trimming and J lost 6 bases, with 8 bases between them. This CDR3 reads CASSFGGAEAFF. CDR3 in DNA: TGTGCCAGCAGCTTTGGGGGGGCTGAAGCTTTCTTT.

The CDR3 loop is CASSPGTGSDYGYTF. The CDR3 DNA sequence: TGTGCCAGCAGCCCGGGGACAGGGTCCGACTATGGCTACACCTTC. The chain has TRBV9 and TRBJ1-2, with TRBD1 identical over 9 bases. Trimming cost V 4 bases and J 3 bases; bases outside gene matches: 7. Germline CDR1 is SGDLS and CDR2 is YYNGEE. The CDR3 sequence is 15 residues long.

This clone was counted between two and nine times. The rearrangement links TRBV5-6 to TRBJ1-6; TRBD1 is a possible D gene (5 bases). V was shortened by 4 bases and J by 0 bases, with 14 bases between the two germline ends. The germline V gene has CDR1 SGHDT and CDR2 YYEEEE. This CDR3 region has 17 residues. The CDR3 DNA follows: TGTGCCAGCAGCATTGGCAGGGCCTACTCCTATAATTCACCCCTCCACTTT. This gives the protein CASSIGRAYSYNSPLHF.

This chain connects TRBV6-5 to TRBJ2-7, with 12 bases that match TRBD2. From germline, CDR1 is MNHEY and CDR2 SVGAGI. CDR3 length: 16 amino acids. The V segment lost 4 bases and the J segment 7 bases; nucleotides outside the gene matches: 11. CDR3 in amino acids: CASSSTSGRRLGEQYF. As DNA, the CDR3 is TGTGCCAGCAGTTCGACTAGCGGGAGACGTTTGGGGGAGCAGTACTTC.

The V and J genes are TRBV19 and TRBJ2-7; 10 bases agree with TRBD1. V was pared by 7 bases and J by 5 bases, with 11 bases of the junction left unmatched. CDR1 is LNHDA and CDR2 is SQIVND in the germline V gene (reference sequence). This CDR3 contains 15 residues. The CDR3 region is CASNRRQGAFDEQYF. The DNA for the CDR3 is TGTGCCAGTAACCGTCGACAGGGGGCATTCGACGAGCAGTACTTC.

The J gene is TRBJ1-1, the V gene TRBV27; possible D gene TRBD1, 5 bases. Germline CDR1 and CDR2: MNHEY and SMNVEV (reference sequence). This CDR3 has 14 amino acids. Between the trimmed V and J ends, which lost 2 bases and 5 bases, there was a span of 12 bases. CDR3 in amino acids: CASSLVGQGTEAFF. CDR3 nucleotides: TGTGCCAGCAGTTTAGTGGGTCAGGGAACTGAAGCTTTCTTT.

This sequence joins TRBV11-2 and TRBJ2-7; D is unresolved. Trimming removed 2 bases from V and 5 bases from J, with 7 bases in between. The CDR3 runs 12 residues. Germline CDR1 is SGHAT and CDR2 is FQNNGV. The CDR3 spells CASSLQSNEQYF. CDR3 nucleotides: TGTGCCAGCAGCTTACAGAGTAACGAGCAGTACTTC.

The gene calls are TRBV5-1 and TRBJ1-4; D perhaps matches TRBD1 (6 bases). Germline CDR1 is SGHRS and CDR2 is YFSETQ. The CDR3 runs 15 residues. V gave up 1 base and J gave up 5 bases, with 12 bases separating them. The CDR3 DNA reads TGCGCCAGCAGCTTGCTGGGGGGCAGCAATGAAAAACTGTTTTTT. Residues: CASSLLGGSNEKLFF.

The rearrangement uses TRBV5-4 and TRBJ1-2; possible D gene TRBD1, 5 bases. This CDR3 spans 15 amino acids. CDR1 SGHNT and CDR2 YYREEE come from the germline V gene (reference sequence). V was cut by 2 bases and J by 0 bases, with 11 bases left in between. The CDR3 loop is CASSLRGPANYGYTF. In DNA, the CDR3 is TGTGCCAGCAGCTTAAGGGGCCCCGCTAACTATGGCTACACCTTC.

The V call is TRBV6-5, the J call TRBJ1-3, with D possibly being TRBD1 (5 bases). Trimming removed 7 bases from V and 0 bases from J, with 13 bases in between. CDR3 length equals 15 residues. Germline V gene sequence: CDR1 MNHEY, CDR2 SVGAGI. CDR3 protein: CASTPDSLSGNTIYF. As DNA, the CDR3 is TGTGCCAGCACCCCAGACAGTCTCTCTGGAAACACCATATATTTT.

The chain combines TRBV5-1 with TRBJ2-7, with TRBD1 matching over 11 bases. Germline loops: CDR1 SGHRS, CDR2 YFSETQ. V shed 2 bases, J shed 5 bases, and the junction held 3 bases outside the gene matches. CDR3 length: 14 amino acids. The CDR3 sequence is CASSFGTGGHEQYF. The CDR3 region has the DNA TGCGCCAGCAGCTTTGGGACAGGGGGACACGAGCAGTACTTC.

This clone was seen just once. The chain links TRBV4-3 to TRBJ2-5; D not resolved. CDR1 LGHNA and CDR2 YSLEER come from the germline V gene. V lost 0 bases and J 1 base, leaving 9 bases between the germline ends. This CDR3 is 15 amino acids long. CDR3 bases: TGCGCCAGCAGCCAAGATAGAGCTTCCCAAGAGACCCAGTACTTC. It specifies CASSQDRASQETQYF.

V gene TRBV7-3 combines with J gene TRBJ2-3, with D unclear. In germline, CDR1 is SGHTA, CDR2 FQGTGA. Between the trimmed V and J ends, which lost 5 bases and 5 bases, there was a span of 17 bases. The CDR3 is 15 residues long. CDR3 sequence: CASSDARAPGDTQYF. CDR3 DNA: TGTGCCAGCAGCGACGCACGGGCCCCTGGAGATACGCAGTATTTT.

This chain joins TRBV28 and TRBJ1-1; 7 nucleotides align to TRBD1. This CDR3 comprises 14 residues. V gave up 4 bases and J gave up 5 bases; unmatched junction bases: 7. Germline CDR1 MDHEN, CDR2 SYDVKM. The CDR3 protein is CASSSRQGFTEAFF. The CDR3 DNA follows: TGTGCCAGCAGTTCCAGACAGGGATTTACTGAAGCTTTCTTT.

J is TRBJ2-7 and V is TRBV4-1; D is possibly TRBD1 (6 bases). The CDR3 has 16 residues. Per the germline V gene, CDR1 is MGHRA and CDR2 is YSYEKL. V was trimmed by 1 base and J by 3 bases, leaving 16 bases between them. The CDR3 region has the DNA TGCGCCAGCAGCCAAGGAGCCACGGACAGACTCTACGAGCAGTACTTC. It yields the protein CASSQGATDRLYEQYF.

This chain connects TRBV30 to TRBJ1-2; 8 bases agree with TRBD1. J lost 4 bases, V lost 1 base, and 11 bases had no gene match. This CDR3 contains 16 residues. Germline lookup yields CDR1 GTSNPN and CDR2 SVGIG (reference sequence). In DNA form, the CDR3 reads TGTGCCTGGAGTGCTAGGACAGGGAAGGCGAGCTATGGCTACACCTTC. This translates into CAWSARTGKASYGYTF. Full variable domain (rest looked up from reference TRBV30 and TRBJ1-2): SQTIHQWPATLVQPVGSPLSLECTVEGTSNPNLYWYRQAAGRGLQLLFYSVGIGQISSEVPQNLSASRPQDRQFILSSKKLLLSDSGFYLCAWSARTGKASYGYTFGSGTRLTVV.

The J gene is TRBJ1-3, the V gene TRBV9; weak D call: TRBD1 (6 bases). CDR3 length: 17 amino acids. The V gene's germline CDR1 is SGDLS and CDR2 YYNGEE. V dropped 6 bases and J dropped 0 bases, with 19 bases sitting between them. The CDR3 DNA reads as TGTGCCAGCACCCTAGGGGGGGGAATGAGCTCTGGAAACACCATATATTTT. This translates into CASTLGGGMSSGNTIYF.

The chain carries TRBV28 and TRBJ2-1; 10 nucleotides match TRBD1. The CDR3 is 17 amino acids. Trimming at V came to 5 bases and at J to 6 bases, leaving 13 bases not matched to a gene. Germline values: CDR1 MDHEN, CDR2 SYDVKM. The DNA for the CDR3 is TGTGCCAGCAGTAATAATCCGGGACAGGGGATGTTCAATGAGCAGTTCTTC. Protein sequence: CASSNNPGQGMFNEQFF.

The chain has TRBV7-2 and TRBJ1-1; 7 bases match TRBD1. The V gene end was trimmed by 6 bases and the J gene end by 2 bases; junction bases not matched to a gene: 9. The germline V gene has CDR1 SGHTA and CDR2 FQGNSA. CDR3 length equals 15 residues. CDR3 in amino acids: CASSRRQGTNTEAFF. Written as DNA, the CDR3 is TGTGCCAGCAGTCGTCGACAGGGTACTAACACTGAAGCTTTCTTT.

This chain joins TRBV4-2 and TRBJ2-3, with D unresolved. The V end lost 1 base, the J end lost 0 bases, and 5 bases lay between the germline ends. Germline assignment: CDR1 LGHNA and CDR2 YNFKEQ. The length of the CDR3 is 14 residues. The CDR3 is CASSQVTSTDTQYF. Written as DNA, the CDR3 is TGTGCCAGCAGCCAAGTGACCAGCACAGATACGCAGTATTTT.